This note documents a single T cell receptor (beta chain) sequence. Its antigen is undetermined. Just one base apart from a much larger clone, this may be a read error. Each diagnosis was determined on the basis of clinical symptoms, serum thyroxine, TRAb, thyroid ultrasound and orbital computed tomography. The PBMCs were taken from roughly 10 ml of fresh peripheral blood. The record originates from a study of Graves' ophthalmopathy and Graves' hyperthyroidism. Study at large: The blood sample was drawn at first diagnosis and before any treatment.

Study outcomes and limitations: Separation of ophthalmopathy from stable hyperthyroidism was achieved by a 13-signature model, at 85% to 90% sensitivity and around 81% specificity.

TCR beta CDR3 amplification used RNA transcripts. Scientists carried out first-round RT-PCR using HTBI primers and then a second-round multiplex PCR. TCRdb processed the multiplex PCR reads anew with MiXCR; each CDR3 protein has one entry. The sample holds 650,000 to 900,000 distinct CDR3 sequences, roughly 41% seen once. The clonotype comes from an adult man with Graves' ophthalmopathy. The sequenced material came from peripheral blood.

The CDR3 protein is CASSVTAANEKLFF. CDR3 DNA sequence: TGTGCCAGCAGCGTAACAGCAGCTAATGAAAAACTGTTTTTT. V and J are TRBV9 and TRBJ1-4; D is unclear. CDR1 and CDR2 (germline): SGDLS, YYNGEE. The CDR3 runs 14 residues. The germline V and J ends were trimmed by 1 base and 3 bases, with 7 bases remaining between them.